The rows below give T cell receptor beta chains drawn from one sample of a study of blood T cell repertoires in COVID-19. Assay: immunoSEQ multiplex PCR; the TCRdb copy retains only in-frame clones and omits some. The sample lists 160,000 or so clones, roughly 90% seen once, with about 2% in the top ten. The specimen sequenced was peripheral blood. All receptors come from a man between 18 and 29 years old with acute or convalescent COVID-19. Each CDR3 is given with its conserved first and last residue. The D gene is left open where the match is weak. Size is omitted from some rows. Given values are once, few, many or a class for expanded clones.

d_gene | j_gene | v_gene | abundance | CDR3aa | CDR3nt
NA | TRBJ1-6 | TRBV3-1/TRBV3-2 | NA | CASSLRTLTSINSPLHF | TGTGCCAGCAGCCTCCGGACTCTTACGAGTATTAATTCACCCCTCCACTTT
NA | TRBJ1-6 | TRBV5-1 | NA | CASSLALLSSYNSPLHF | TGCGCCAGCAGCTTGGCTCTTCTTAGCTCCTATAATTCACCCCTCCACTTT
TRBD1 | TRBJ1-6 | TRBV9 | NA | CASSVDITGGNSPLHF | TGTGCCAGCAGCGTTGACATAACAGGGGGAAATTCACCCCTCCACTTT
NA | TRBJ2-5 | TRBV5-1 | NA | CASRPPGLQETQYF | TGCGCCAGCAGGCCCCCGGGACTGCAAGAGACCCAGTACTTC
NA | TRBJ2-1 | TRBV29-1 | NA | CSGGAAASILYNEQFF | TGCAGCGGTGGGGCTGCCGCATCCATCCTTTACAATGAGCAGTTCTTC
NA | TRBJ1-1 | TRBV4-2 | NA | CASSQDIGLPAFF | TGTGCCAGCAGCCAGGATATAGGACTTCCAGCTTTCTTT
NA | TRBJ1-5 | TRBV3-1/TRBV3-2 | NA | CASSPGGAGNQPQHF | TGTGCCAGCAGCCCGGGGGGGGCGGGCAATCAGCCCCAGCATTTT
NA | TRBJ2-2 | TRBV6-4 | NA | CASSNGGELFF | TGTGCCAGCAGTAACGGCGGGGAGCTGTTTTTT
TRBD1 | TRBJ1-1 | TRBV6-6 | NA | CASSSTGTNTEAFF | TGTGCCAGCAGTTCGACAGGGACGAACACTGAAGCTTTCTTT
NA | TRBJ1-4 | TRBV3-1/TRBV3-2 | NA | CASSQPPYEKLFF | TGTGCCAGCAGCCAACCCCCATATGAAAAACTGTTTTTT
NA | TRBJ1-5 | TRBV27 | NA | CASRRSSNQPQHF | TGTGCCAGCCGGAGGAGCAGCAATCAGCCCCAGCATTTT
TRBD1 | TRBJ2-3 | TRBV5-1 | few | CASSRGQGFTDTQYF | TGCGCCAGCAGCAGAGGACAGGGATTCACAGATACGCAGTATTTT